Listed here is a single TCR beta chain. Its antigen is as yet unknown. This sample is part of a study of beta chain features in type 1 diabetes. Isolated RNA was reverse transcribed in full, so expressed TCRB transcripts were sequenced. Repertoires were generated with immunoSEQ multiplex PCR, while TCRdb's copy carries only in-frame clones and drops some. The sample shows hundreds of thousands of clones, over 12% of them seen only once. Notes on the study in general: There was a moderate but significant shortening of TCRB CDR3s in all four CD4+ subsets of Type 1 diabetes patients. A potential influence of HLA type upon TCRB rearrangement remained unresolved herein.

CDR1 is SGHAT and CDR2 is FQNNGV in the germline V gene. The V end was cut by 3 bases, the J end by 7 bases, with 7 bases between. The CDR3 contains 11 residues. The V call is TRBV11-2, the J call TRBJ2-7; D unclear. The clonotype comes from a man between 18 and 35 years old with type 1 diabetes. Sequenced: naive CD4+ T cells from blood. The CDR3 is CASSFLREQYF. In nucleotides, the CDR3 is TGTGCCAGCAGCTTTTTACGTGAGCAGTACTTC.